The entry below describes one T cell receptor beta chain. Its antigen is currently not known. Base-call qualities are not available, and no considerably larger clone is one nucleotide away. The cohort consisted of approximately 690 healthy bone marrow donors. At the time of sampling, every cohort member was nominally healthy, though immune exposures that went unrecorded were likely present. The donor was CMV seronegative and was included in the group of a few hundred seronegative cohort members. A peripheral blood sample was collected from each donor, and TCR beta sequencing was performed on peripheral blood mononuclear cells. Genomic DNA was extracted from the blood cell samples with the Qiagen DNeasy Blood Extraction Kit. The CDR3 holds 17 amino acids from the cysteine to the phenylalanine. The CDR3 DNA has 51 bases and is translated from base 1. Trimming leaves V shorter by 5 bases and J shorter by 2 bases, with the junction holding 12 bases beyond the gene matches. CDR1 SGHRS and CDR2 YFSETQ were looked up in the germline V gene.

These data come from a study of cytomegalovirus exposure and HLA in healthy donors (dated by TCRdb to 2017 to 2019). Regarding the complete study: An earlier analysis of some 550 of the donors reported approximately 300 Gb of sequence data and 100 million to 130 million unique TCR beta sequences from 150 million to 200 million T cells. An early release covering roughly 600 HLA-typed donors comprised about 290 gigabases of sequencing data and approximately 80 million unique TCR sequences. Of the approximately 370 genotyped donors, 70% to 90% were placed in the genetic ancestry cluster associated with self-reported Caucasian donors. The study aimed to test whether cataloging public T cell receptors could reveal signatures of past pathogen exposure. The study profiled the T cell repertoires of approximately 700 subjects by immunosequencing and related them to cytomegalovirus serostatus. Besides the first cohort of under 700 subjects, a separate validation cohort made up of around 120 different subjects was used. The study combined high-throughput TCR immunosequencing, statistical association of individual TCRs with disease status, and machine learning to predict cytomegalovirus infection status. A later analysis re-examined previously published TCR beta repertoires from roughly 720 donors and added high-resolution HLA genotyping to investigate patterns of TCR occurrence. Rather than drawing on any new phenotypic data, the later analysis identified candidate immune exposures from TCR beta sequences and the way those sequences occurred across donors. To decide whether each TCR beta V gene segment behaved as functional or pseudogenic, an earlier analysis of several hundred of the donors relied on high-throughput TCR beta sequencing. Alongside the repertoire data, information on donor age, sex, ethnicity and CMV serostatus was compiled. A later genetic analysis used genome-wide SNP genotypes for about three fifths of the 666 donors, treating that subset as a discovery cohort. All discovery cohort repertoires had been generated on a single sequencing platform. Class I and class II HLA loci were covered by the typing at four-digit resolution. Typing coverage varied by locus: 629-630 donors for A, B, C, DRB1 and DQB1; more than 500 for DQA1; 600 to 610 for DPA1; roughly 470 for DPB1. Because of strong linkage in the cohort, roughly five DR-DQ haplotypes were treated as single units for association and clustering. Among over 350 genotyped donors of the cohort, an average of approximately 250,000 unique TCR beta nucleotide sequences were sequenced per donor, roughly 20% of them non-productive. General study outcomes and caveats: For the cohort, immune exposure information was limited to CMV serostatus. Sequencing depth was assumed to be roughly uniform across donors in the presence/absence analyses, though that assumption may not hold. A total of fewer than 200 TCR beta chains were listed by the study as associated with cytomegalovirus. Most TCR sequences were observed very rarely across donors, whereas some public TCRs were present in many individuals. A few of the identified cytomegalovirus-associated TCR beta chains were confirmed in vitro to be specific for cytomegalovirus antigens. A cluster of highly shared sequence variants was judged likely to represent a technical artifact of the sequencing pipeline. A later genetic analysis associated a missense DCLRE1C variant with V-gene and J-gene trimming of TCR beta chains, and an independent cohort replicated the association. Cytomegalovirus status was reported to be diagnosed by the classifier with high specificity and sensitivity in both the original and validation cohorts. A further reported finding was that TCR beta sequences accurately predicted the HLA-A and HLA-B alleles for most subjects in the first cohort. Correlated functional status among segregating V segments might be attributable to linkage disequilibrium, but an unknown experimental factor could not be ruled out. Because counts were too low, about 18 rarely observed V segments, including chromosome 9 orphons, were excluded from the earlier analysis of roughly 580 of the donors. HLA typing was unavailable for some donors at each locus, so association tests used only the typed subset. A later analysis associated roughly 17,000 TCR beta sequences with specific HLA alleles at a false discovery rate of 0.05. In a later analysis, HLA-associated TCR beta chains showed more clonal expansion and lower generation probabilities than non-associated chains that were equally common. In a later genetic analysis, fewer N-insertions in productive TCRs were reported among donors in an Asian-associated ancestry cluster than the approximately 710-donor mean. Because the 87-base-pair reads could not distinguish some IMGT-functional V segments, including TRBV6-2 and TRBV6-3, those segments were excluded. In a later analysis, TCR association rates were found to vary across HLA loci, with the most associated TCRs seen for DRB1 alleles and the fewest for HLA-C alleles. An earlier analysis of some 560 of the donors showed that most TCR beta V segments appeared in productive rearrangements either about 90% or about 30% of the time, which broadly matched IMGT annotations. In a later analysis, several top co-occurrence clusters were reported to appear linked to parvovirus B19, influenza, CMV and Epstein-Barr virus. Strong co-occurrence of HLA alleles, especially DR and DQ, made assigning TCR associations to individual alleles difficult. The cohort was sequenced for TCR beta chains only, and without alpha or paired-chain data the features that could be detected were limited. The authors suggested that the approach could potentially be extended to other disease states and immunological phenotypes. According to a later analysis, most CMV-associated TCR beta chains appeared to be HLA-restricted, and the HLA associations seemed to be driven largely by CMV exposure.

The protocol used for the library was the immunoSEQ multiplex PCR assay. For the multiplex PCR, a mixture combining 60 forward primers for TCR Vbeta segments and 13 reverse primers for TCR Jbeta segments was used. The CDR3 region of rearranged TCR beta genes was amplified from genomic DNA with a multiplex PCR assay. Amplified TCR beta libraries were sequenced as 87-base-pair reads on the Illumina HiSeq System. Turning to the authors' computational methods: A later analysis counted approximately 74 million unique TCR beta chains across the 666 repertoires, and roughly 9.9 million of these chains were shared by at least two donors. Raw reads were error-corrected and collapsed into unique sequences by a nearest-neighbor algorithm in which closely related sequences were merged to remove PCR and sequencing errors. V, D and J gene segments were assigned by aligning CDR3 sequences to IMGT reference sequences. Each retained sequence needed at least a six-nucleotide match to both a V gene segment and a J gene segment. Rearrangements were called productive when the CDR3 lacked stop codons and stayed in frame with V and J; all others were non-productive. Following IMGT convention, CDR3 was defined as the stretch from the second conserved V-encoded cysteine up to the conserved J-encoded phenylalanine. Sequences without an unambiguous match to a single V gene segment were excluded from the earlier analysis of about 640 of the donors. An earlier analysis of 500 to 600 of the donors classified V segments as functional when productive rearrangements were above 56.7% and as segregating when the standard deviation between donors was above 5%. To diagnose cytomegalovirus status from the catalog of TCR beta chain sequences, a statistical classification framework was built. A later analysis assigned V and J genes by comparing TCR nucleotide sequences with IMGT/GENE-DB human TR gene sequences. Using the TCRdist pipeline, a later analysis assigned CDR3 sequences along with most-parsimonious VDJ recombination scenarios. In a later analysis, every TCR beta chain was defined by the combination of its CDR3 amino acid sequence and its V-gene family, and reads without a unique V-gene family were dropped. In a later analysis, approximately 640 highly shared, low-generation-probability nucleotide sequences were removed to address suspected cross-contamination and a sequencing artifact. For each public chain, a later analysis derived a clonal expansion index from normalized ranks of inferred template counts within each repertoire. A later analysis computed generation probabilities with a VDJ recombination model fitted to out-of-frame rearrangements, and checked the results against IGoR. In a later analysis, hypergeometric tests were used to score TCR-TCR, TCR-HLA and TCR-CMV co-occurrence, with a repertoire-size bias correction applied to TCR pairs. False discovery rates were estimated in a later analysis by permuting HLA or CMV assignments 20 times. In a later analysis, co-occurring TCRs were grouped with DBSCAN, and TCRdist sequence similarity was added when clustering was performed within HLA-allele-positive subsets. Co-occurrence clustering excluded repertoires with fewer than 30,000 or more than 120,000 public chains, plus five with anomalous nucleotide sharing. Not all clones reach the TCRdb copy of this immuneACCESS table, which keeps in-frame sequences only. Checked studies attribute under half of the gap to unresolved V genes and leave the rest unexplained. V, J and clone size are taken as reported in that table, and D and trimming were inferred from the DNA itself. In all, the sample holds almost 95,000 clones, and roughly 69% of those were seen once. The top ten hold roughly 2.6% of the sample.

Sequenced: PBMCs. The sequence came from a man aged 50-60 years in good health and CMV-seronegative. The chain is encoded by TRBV5-1 joined to TRBJ2-3; TRBD2 aligns with 9 central bases. The DNA reads as follows: TGCGCCAGCAGTTCAAAAGTCAGCGGGAGGAACACAGATACGCAGTATTTT. Its protein reads: CASSSKVSGRNTDTQYF. Joined to the reference TRBV5-1 and TRBJ2-3 proteins, this CDR3 gives the full variable domain: KAGVTQTPRYLIKTRGQQVTLSCSPISGHRSVSWYQQTPGQGLQFLFEYFSETQRNKGNFPGRFSGRQFSNSRSEMNVSTLELGDSALYLCASSSKVSGRNTDTQYFGPGTRLTVL.